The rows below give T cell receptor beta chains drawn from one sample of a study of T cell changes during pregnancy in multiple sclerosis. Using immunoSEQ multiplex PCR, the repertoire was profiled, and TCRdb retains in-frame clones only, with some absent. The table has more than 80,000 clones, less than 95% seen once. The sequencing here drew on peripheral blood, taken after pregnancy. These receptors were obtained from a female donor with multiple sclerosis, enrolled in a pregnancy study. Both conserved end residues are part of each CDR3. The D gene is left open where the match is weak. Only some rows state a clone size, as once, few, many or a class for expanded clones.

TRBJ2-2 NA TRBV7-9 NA TGTGCCAGCAGCTTAAGTAGCGTGAACGGGGAGCTGTTTTTT CASSLSSVNGELFF
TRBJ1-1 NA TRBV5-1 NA TGCGCCAGCAGCTTGGGGGCGGGGGACACTGAAGCTTTCTTT CASSLGAGDTEAFF
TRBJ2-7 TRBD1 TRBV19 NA TGTGCCAGTAGCCAAGACAGGGTGCCCTCCTACGAGCAGTACTTC CASSQDRVPSYEQYF
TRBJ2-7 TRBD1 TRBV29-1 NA TGCAGCGTTGACGGGGCAGGGGGCAGTTCCTACGAGCAGTACTTC CSVDGAGGSSYEQYF
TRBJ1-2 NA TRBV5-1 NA TGCGCCAGCAGCTTGGCCTATCCCCGGATATTGACAGGTCCCTATGGCTACACCTTC CASSLAYPRILTGPYGYTF
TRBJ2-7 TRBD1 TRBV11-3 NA TGTGCCAGCAGCCCCGGCGACAGGGTACTCTACGAGCAGTACTTC CASSPGDRVLYEQYF
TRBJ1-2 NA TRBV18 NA TGTGCCACCGCAGATGGGGGGAACTATGGCTACACCTTC CATADGGNYGYTF
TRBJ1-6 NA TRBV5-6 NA TGTGCCAGCAGCGGGGACACCAACTATAATTCACCCCTCCACTTT CASSGDTNYNSPLHF
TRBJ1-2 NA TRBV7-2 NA TGTGCCAGCAGCTTAGGTATAGGGGACTATGGCTACACCTTC CASSLGIGDYGYTF
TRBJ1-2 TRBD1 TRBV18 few TGTGCCAGCTCACCGGGACAGGGGACGGATGGCTACACCTTC CASSPGQGTDGYTF
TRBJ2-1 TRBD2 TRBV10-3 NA TGTGCCATCAGTGAGTCCACTAGCGGGAGGTCGCTCGGGGTTCGGGAGCAGTTCTTC CAISESTSGRSLGVREQFF
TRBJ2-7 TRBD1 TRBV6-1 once TGTGCCAGCAGTGGAGACAGGGGGCCTGCCTACGAGCAGTACTTC CASSGDRGPAYEQYF
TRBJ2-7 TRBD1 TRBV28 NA TGTGCCAGCAGTTTGGTCAGGGGGCAATACGAGCAGTACTTC CASSLVRGQYEQYF
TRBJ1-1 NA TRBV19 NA TGTGCCAGTAGTATAGCCCGGGACACTGAAGCTTTCTTT CASSIARDTEAFF
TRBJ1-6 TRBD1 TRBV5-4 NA TGTGCCAGCAGCTTCGGGACAGGGGATTCACCCCTCCACTTT CASSFGTGDSPLHF
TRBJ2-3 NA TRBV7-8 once TGTGCCAGCAGCTTAGCGGCGCGAGCGGCAGATACGCAGTATTTT CASSLAARAADTQYF
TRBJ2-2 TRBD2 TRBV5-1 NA TGCGCCAGCGGACGAGCGGGAGGGAACACCGGGGAGCTGTTTTTT CASGRAGGNTGELFF
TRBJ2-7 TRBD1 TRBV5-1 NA TGCGCCAGCGGCCAGGGGGCTTCCTACGAGCAGTACTTC CASGQGASYEQYF
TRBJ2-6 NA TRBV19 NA TGTGCCAGTAGCCCTCGCGGGGCTGGGGCCAACGTCCTGACTTTC CASSPRGAGANVLTF
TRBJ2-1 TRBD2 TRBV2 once TGTGCCAGCAAGGGCGGGGGGCCCTACAATGAGCAGTTCTTC CASKGGGPYNEQFF
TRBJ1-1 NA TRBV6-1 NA TGTGCCAGCAGTGAAGGCCAGTACACTGAAGCTTTCTTT CASSEGQYTEAFF
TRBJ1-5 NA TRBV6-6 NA TGTGCCAGCAGTTTGGACCGGGGAATTAATCAGCCCCAGCATTTT CASSLDRGINQPQHF
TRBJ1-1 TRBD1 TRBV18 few TGTGCCAGCGGCCGTACAGGGGGCACTGAAGCTTTCTTT CASGRTGGTEAFF
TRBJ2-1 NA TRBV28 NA TGTGCCAGCACCCCTTTTGGGGCAGGAGGGGACAATGAGCAGTTCTTC CASTPFGAGGDNEQFF
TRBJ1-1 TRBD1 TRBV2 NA TGTGCCAGCAGCTGGACAGGGGGCAGGAGGAACACTGAAGCTTTCTTT CASSWTGGRRNTEAFF
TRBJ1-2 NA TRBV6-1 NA TGTGCCAGCAGTGACTTTCCTGGCAGTTTCACCTTC CASSDFPGSFTF
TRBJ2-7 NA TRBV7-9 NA TGTGCCAGCAGCGCGGGGCTCTACGAGCAGTACTTC CASSAGLYEQYF
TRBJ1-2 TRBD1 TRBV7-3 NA TGTGCCAGCAGCACGACAGGGGGCGGTCACTATGGCTACACCTTC CASSTTGGGHYGYTF
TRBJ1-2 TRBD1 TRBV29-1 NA TGCAGCGTCACCGGGACAGGGGGCATGCAGGGCTACACCTTC CSVTGTGGMQGYTF
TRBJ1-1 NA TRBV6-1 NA TGTGCCAGCGTGTACAGCCGATGGAACACTGAAGCTTTCTTT CASVYSRWNTEAFF
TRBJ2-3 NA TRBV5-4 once TGTGCCAGCAGCCTGGAACCGGGCACAGATACGCAGTATTTT CASSLEPGTDTQYF
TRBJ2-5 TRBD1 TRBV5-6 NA TGTGCCAGCAGCTTGAGGGGGCTAGAGACCCAGTACTTC CASSLRGLETQYF
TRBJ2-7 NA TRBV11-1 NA TGTGCCAGCAGCCTTCGACAGGACCCCTACGAGCAGTACTTC CASSLRQDPYEQYF
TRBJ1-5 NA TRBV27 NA TGTGCCAGCAGTCTGACAGTCGGTCAGCCCCAGCATTTT CASSLTVGQPQHF
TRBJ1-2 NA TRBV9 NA TGTGCCAGCAGCGTAACAGGCTCGTCTTTCTATGGCTACACCTTC CASSVTGSSFYGYTF
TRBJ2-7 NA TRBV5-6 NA TGTGCCAGCAGCTTGGTGGGGCAGGCGACGTACGAGCAGTACTTC CASSLVGQATYEQYF
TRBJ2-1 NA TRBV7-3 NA TGTGCCAGCAGCCGCGACTCCTACAATGAGCAGTTCTTC CASSRDSYNEQFF
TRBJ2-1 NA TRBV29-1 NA TGCAGCGGCATGGACAGCACCTACAATGAGCAGTTCTTC CSGMDSTYNEQFF
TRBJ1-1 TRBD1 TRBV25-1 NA TGTGCCAGCACTCCGACAGGGGGCGCGTCACGTGCTTTCTTT CASTPTGGASRAFF
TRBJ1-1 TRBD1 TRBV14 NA TGTGCCAGCAGCCAAGATCGGAGGGGGCGATACGGGAACACTGAAGCTTTCTTT CASSQDRRGRYGNTEAFF
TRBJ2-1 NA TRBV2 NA TGTGCCAGCAGTGTTATCACCGGGACATTTCCGTTCTTC CASSVITGTFPFF
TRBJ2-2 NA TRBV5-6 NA TGTGCCAGCCGATACAGGGCCCTCGTGGGAACACACACCGGGGAGCTGTTTTTT CASRYRALVGTHTGELFF
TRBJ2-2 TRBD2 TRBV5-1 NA TGCGCCAGCAGCCTCCGACTAGCGGGAGGGCAGCAGGACACCGGGGAGCTGTTTTTT CASSLRLAGGQQDTGELFF
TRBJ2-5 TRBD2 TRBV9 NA TGTGCCAGCAGCCCCCGGACTAGCGCAGGGTCAGAGACCCAGTACTTC CASSPRTSAGSETQYF
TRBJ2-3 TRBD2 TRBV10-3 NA TGTGCCATCAGTTCCGGACTAGCGGGAGTTGAGACGCAGTATTTT CAISSGLAGVETQYF
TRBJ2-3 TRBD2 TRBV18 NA TGTGCCAGCTCACCCCAAAGCAGCGGGAGTTCACTAGATACGCAGTATTTT CASSPQSSGSSLDTQYF
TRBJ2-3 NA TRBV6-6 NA TGTGCCAGCAGTAGGCTAGCCCCTAGCACAGATACGCAGTATTTT CASSRLAPSTDTQYF
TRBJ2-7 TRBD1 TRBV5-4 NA TGTGCCAGCAGCCGACAGGGGAGCTCCTACGAGCAGTACTTC CASSRQGSSYEQYF
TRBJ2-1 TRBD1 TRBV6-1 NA TGTGCCAGCAGTGAACTCCCCAGGGGGCATCGGGTCGATGAGCAGTTCTTC CASSELPRGHRVDEQFF
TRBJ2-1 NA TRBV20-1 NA TGCAGTGCTCCTGGCCGGGACTTGATGATCTTC CSAPGRDLMIF
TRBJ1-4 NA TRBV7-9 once TGTGCCAGCAGCTTCGGGTCGGCAACTAATGAAAAACTGTTTTTT CASSFGSATNEKLFF
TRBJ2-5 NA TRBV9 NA TGTGCCAGCAGCGTCACAGCGGAAGAGACCCAGTACTTC CASSVTAEETQYF
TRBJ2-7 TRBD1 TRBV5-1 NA TGCGCCAGCAGCTTGGTCCCCACCGGACAGGGGTCCTACGAGCAGTACTTC CASSLVPTGQGSYEQYF